The 29 T cell receptor beta chains below come from one sample, sequenced in a study of blood T cell repertoires in COVID-19. Here immunoSEQ multiplex PCR was the method, and the copy in TCRdb shows in-frame clones only, minus some. The repertoire consists of roughly 130,000 clones, with about 80% occurring once and the leading ten covering more than 2.5%. The sequencing input was peripheral blood. All receptors come from an elderly woman with acute or convalescent COVID-19.

The rearrangement links TRBV5-5 to TRBJ1-1; no reliable D call. The CDR3 has 13 residues. The germline V and J ends were trimmed by 2 bases and 1 base, with 6 bases remaining between them. CDR1 and CDR2 (germline): SGHKS, YYEKEE (reference sequence). The CDR3 nucleotides read TGTGCCAGCAGCTTTTACGGGAACACTGAAGCTTTCTTT. Residues: CASSFYGNTEAFF. Together with reference TRBV5-5 and TRBJ1-1, the CDR3 gives the full variable domain: DAGVTQSPTHLIKTRGQQVTLRCSPISGHKSVSWYQQVLGQGPQFIFQYYEKEERGRGNFPDRFSARQFPNYSSELNVNALLLGDSALYLCASSFYGNTEAFFGQGTRLTVV.

This clone turned up a few times. This chain joins TRBV27 and TRBJ1-5; 12 bases match TRBD1. Germline V CDR1 and CDR2: MNHEY, SMNVEV (reference sequence). The CDR3 spans 19 residues. V was pared by 3 bases and J by 7 bases, with 16 bases of the junction left unmatched. In DNA, the CDR3 is TGTGCCAGCAGTTTGGACCATTCCGGGACAGGGGGCGCGGGACAGCCCCAGCATTTT. It yields the protein CASSLDHSGTGGAGQPQHF.

This rearrangement joins TRBV10-3 to TRBJ1-2, with D tentatively TRBD1 (6 bases). The CDR3 runs 15 residues. Deletions cut 0 bases from V and 4 bases from J, with 12 bases between. CDR1 ENHRY and CDR2 SYGVKD come from the germline V gene. The CDR3 DNA reads as TGTGCCATCAGTGAGTCGCAGGGGCTCGTCTATGGCTACACCTTC. It codes for CAISESQGLVYGYTF.

This sequence joins TRBV10-3 and TRBJ1-1; 9 nucleotides match TRBD1. Per the germline V gene, CDR1 is ENHRY and CDR2 is SYGVKD. V lost 7 bases and J lost 6; bases outside the gene matches: 6. This CDR3 comprises 13 residues. The CDR3 region is CAITRDRDAEAFF. CDR3 sequence (DNA): TGTGCCATCACTAGGGACAGGGACGCTGAAGCTTTCTTT.

This chain links TRBV3-1 (or the pseudogene TRBV3-2) with TRBJ1-4, with 8 positions matching TRBD1. This CDR3 is 15 amino acids long. Germline assignment: CDR1 LGHDT and CDR2 YNNKEL (reference sequence). J gave up 5 bases and V 4 bases, and 6 bases lay outside the gene matches. The CDR3 spells CASSRDWDRNEKLFF. The CDR3, as DNA: TGTGCCAGCAGCCGAGATTGGGACAGGAATGAAAAACTGTTTTTT.

This rearrangement joins TRBV3-1 (or the pseudogene TRBV3-2) to TRBJ2-1; 11 bases line up with TRBD1. The CDR3 has 13 amino acids. The germline V gene encodes CDR1 LGHDT and CDR2 YNNKEL (reference sequence). J was trimmed by 14 bases and V by 0 bases; bases with no gene match: 3. CDR3 sequence (DNA): TGTGCCAGCAGCCAAGAGGACAGGGGGCTAGAGTTCTTC. It codes for CASSQEDRGLEFF.

This clone appeared a single time. V is TRBV15 and J is TRBJ2-5; maybe TRBD2 (5 bases). V gave up 3 bases and J gave up 1 base, with 15 bases separating them. Germline CDR1 LNHNV, CDR2 YYDKDF (reference sequence). This CDR3 spans 16 amino acids. The CDR3 protein is CATSRDSIRLQETQYF. For the CDR3, the DNA is TGTGCCACCAGCAGGGACTCTATCCGGCTCCAAGAGACCCAGTACTTC.

This clone was counted a single time. This chain links TRBV14 with TRBJ1-6; 12 nucleotides agree with TRBD1. V shed 3 bases and J 6 bases; nucleotides not matched to a gene: 0. The CDR3 has 15 amino acids. Germline CDR1 reads SGHDN; CDR2 reads FVKESK. Written as DNA, the CDR3 is TGTGCCAGCAGCCAGGGACAGGGGGCTAATTCACCCCTCCACTTT. Amino acid sequence: CASSQGQGANSPLHF.

This chain links TRBV5-1 with TRBJ1-1; TRBD1 matches 9 bases. The trim removed 0 bases at V and 8 bases at J, leaving 8 bases unmatched. In germline, CDR1 is SGHRS, CDR2 YFSETQ. The CDR3 runs to 15 residues. The CDR3, as DNA: TGCGCCAGCAGCTTGGAGGGGACAGGGCATAGGGAAGCTTTCTTT. Protein product: CASSLEGTGHREAFF.

The V call is TRBV7-9, the J call TRBJ2-2; TRBD2 is a possible D gene (6 bases). Trimming shortened V by 0 bases and J by 1 base, and 15 bases separated the two germline ends. The CDR3 is made up of 18 amino acids. CDR1 is SEHNR and CDR2 is FQNEAQ in the germline V gene (reference sequence). CDR3 bases: TGTGCCAGCAGCTTAGCCGATTTTGGGCGGGGGAACACCGGGGAGCTGTTTTTT. Encoded protein: CASSLADFGRGNTGELFF.

The chain has TRBV4-2 and TRBJ2-1; D not certain. Trimming pared 2 bases from V and 5 bases from J, leaving 7 bases between. The CDR3 has 13 residues. The germline V gene encodes CDR1 LGHNA and CDR2 YNFKEQ. CDR3 coding DNA: TGTGCCAGCAGCCAAAACTATGACAATGAGCAGTTCTTC. It yields the protein CASSQNYDNEQFF.

The CDR3: CASSSTGAAGANVLTF. CDR3 coding DNA: TGTGCCAGCAGCTCCACAGGGGCGGCGGGGGCCAACGTCCTGACTTTC. The chain uses TRBV7-9 and TRBJ2-6; 7 bases fit TRBD1. J gave up 4 bases and V 4 bases, and 7 bases lay outside the gene matches. Per germline, CDR1 SEHNR and CDR2 FQNEAQ (reference sequence). This CDR3 spans 16 amino acids.

The V and J genes are TRBV19 and TRBJ1-5; no clear D gene. The CDR3 consists of 16 residues. The germline V gene has CDR1 LNHDA and CDR2 SQIVND (reference sequence). V shed 6 bases and J shed 2 bases, with 17 bases lying between them. The CDR3 coding sequence is TGTGCCAGTAGCGACCGCGGATCCTTTGGCAATCAGCCCCAGCATTTT. Translating it yields CASSDRGSFGNQPQHF.

The rearrangement links TRBV4-3 to TRBJ1-5; D uncertain. Germline-derived CDR1 and CDR2 are LGHNA and YSLEER. The V gene lost 0 bases and the J gene lost 4 bases, with 4 bases spanning the gap. The CDR3 consists of 13 residues. The CDR3 is CASSQEQNQPQHF. The CDR3 DNA reads as TGCGCCAGCAGCCAAGAACAAAATCAGCCCCAGCATTTT.

This clone was picked up one time. This rearrangement joins TRBV30 to TRBJ1-6, with a weak D call TRBD1 (5 bases). V was shortened by 0 bases and J by 9 bases, with 15 bases between the two germline ends. The germline CDR1 and CDR2 sequences are GTSNPN and SVGIG (reference sequence). The CDR3 has 15 amino acids. CDR3 protein: CAWSVLSGRASPLHF. CDR3 nucleotide sequence: TGTGCCTGGAGTGTACTATCGGGCAGGGCTTCACCCCTCCACTTT.

The chain is built from TRBV19 and TRBJ2-3; 8 bases map to TRBD2. CDR3 length: 14 residues. Per the germline V gene, CDR1 is LNHDA and CDR2 is SQIVND (reference sequence). V shed 5 bases and J 3 bases; nucleotides not matched to a gene: 4. CDR3 region: CASSDTGGTDTQYF. The CDR3 nucleotides read TGTGCCAGTAGTGATACGGGGGGGACAGATACGCAGTATTTT.

This rearrangement joins TRBV30 to TRBJ1-1; D is ambiguous. The ends were cut back, 1 base at V and 2 bases at J, with 11 bases in the middle. The CDR3 has 14 amino acids. CDR1 is GTSNPN, CDR2 SVGIG, per germline (reference sequence). DNA for the CDR3: TGTGCCTGGAGTGGGTTGGACTTCAACACTGAAGCTTTCTTT. Amino acids: CAWSGLDFNTEAFF.

This chain joins TRBV29-1 and TRBJ2-4; D may be TRBD2 (6 bases). Germline V gene data show CDR1 as SQVTM and CDR2 as ANQGSEA. CDR3 length equals 14 residues. V was cut by 0 bases and J by 7 bases, with 13 bases left in between. The CDR3 DNA is TGCAGCGTTGAAGATGTGCGGGGTATGAACATTCAGTACTTC. The encoded protein is CSVEDVRGMNIQYF.

V gene TRBV5-1 combines with J gene TRBJ2-5, with 8 bases aligning to TRBD1. CDR1 is SGHRS, CDR2 YFSETQ, per germline. The trim removed 4 bases at V and 3 bases at J, leaving 11 bases unmatched. This CDR3 is 16 amino acids long. CDR3 bases: TGCGCCAGCAGCCCGCTGACAGGGGACGACGAAGAGACCCAGTACTTC. Its protein product is CASSPLTGDDEETQYF.

J is TRBJ2-1 and V is TRBV7-9, with TRBD2 matching 9 bases. The junction had 10 bases not matched to a gene; V was cut back by 1 base and J by 6 bases. CDR1 and CDR2 from the germline V gene are SEHNR and FQNEAQ (reference sequence). The CDR3 totals 17 residues. The DNA of the CDR3 is TGTGCCAGCAGCTTAGGGAGATCGCGGGGGGGCAGCAATGAGCAGTTCTTC. This encodes CASSLGRSRGGSNEQFF.

The rearrangement links TRBV27 to TRBJ1-2, with 7 bases fitting TRBD1. Per germline, CDR1 MNHEY and CDR2 SMNVEV (reference sequence). V gave up 2 bases and J gave up 4 bases; unmatched junction bases: 4. This CDR3 region has 14 residues. DNA for the CDR3: TGTGCCAGCAGTTTAAGGGACAGCATCTATGGCTACACCTTC. It is translated as CASSLRDSIYGYTF.

V and J are TRBV9 and TRBJ2-1; TRBD1 matches at 9 bases. The CDR3 has 14 residues. J gave up 10 bases and V 3 bases, and 8 bases lay outside the gene matches. From germline, CDR1 is SGDLS and CDR2 YYNGEE. CDR3 amino acids: CASSAHRGLLEQFF. Written as DNA, the CDR3 is TGTGCCAGCAGCGCCCACAGGGGGCTTTTAGAGCAGTTCTTC.

V is TRBV5-1 and J is TRBJ2-2, with 11 bases fitting TRBD1. The CDR3 is made up of 15 amino acids. The germline V gene encodes CDR1 SGHRS and CDR2 YFSETQ. The J segment lost 6 bases and the V segment lost 4 bases, leaving 5 bases of the junction unmatched. CDR3 nucleotides: TGCGCCAGCAGCGGAGGGACAGGGGGTCCCGGGGAGCTGTTTTTT. This encodes CASSGGTGGPGELFF.

This chain uses TRBV24-1 with TRBJ1-2; 8 bases map to TRBD1. Germline CDR1 reads KGHDR; CDR2 reads SFDVKD. V shed 2 bases, J shed 1 base, and the junction held 5 bases outside the gene matches. CDR3 length: 16 residues. This CDR3 reads CATSDSLGQGNYGYTF. The CDR3 bases are TGTGCCACCAGTGATTCCCTTGGACAGGGTAACTATGGCTACACCTTC.

The chain combines TRBV19 with TRBJ1-2; D ambiguous. Deletions cut 1 base from V and 2 bases from J, with 8 bases between. The CDR3 length is 14 residues. Germline V CDR1 and CDR2: LNHDA, SQIVND (reference sequence). CDR3 loop: CASSIAGLNYGYTF. The CDR3 region has the DNA TGTGCCAGTAGTATAGCGGGGTTGAACTATGGCTACACCTTC.

This chain uses TRBV11-3 with TRBJ2-3; 12 positions match TRBD2. The CDR3 loop spans 15 amino acids. Trimming at V came to 5 bases and at J to 5 bases, leaving 5 bases not matched to a gene. CDR1 is SGHNT and CDR2 is YENEEA in the germline V gene. The CDR3 sequence: CASSLTSGGGDTQYF. CDR3 in DNA: TGTGCCAGCAGCCTGACTAGCGGGGGTGGAGATACGCAGTATTTT.

V gene TRBV6-5 combines with J gene TRBJ1-3; no clear D. Germline CDR1 and CDR2: MNHEY and SVGAGI. V lost 5 bases and J 6 bases, leaving 8 bases between the germline ends. This CDR3 is 12 amino acids long. CDR3 protein: CASSPRLNTIYF. CDR3 sequence (DNA): TGTGCCAGCAGTCCCCGTTTAAACACCATATATTTT.

The gene calls are TRBV11-2 and TRBJ2-2, with 7 bases matching TRBD1. Germline CDR1 is SGHAT and CDR2 is FQNNGV. V trimming: 3 bases; J trimming: 3 bases; junction bases outside the gene matches: 1. The CDR3 is 14 residues long. This CDR3 is CASSFTGDTGELFF. DNA of the CDR3: TGTGCCAGCAGCTTTACAGGGGACACCGGGGAGCTGTTTTTT.

In this sample, this clone turned up once. This chain links TRBV27 with TRBJ1-5; D not certain. The germline V gene encodes CDR1 MNHEY and CDR2 SMNVEV (reference sequence). With 6 bases removed from V and 7 bases from J, the gap between germline ends came to 19 bases. The CDR3 spans 15 residues. CDR3 loop: CASSTRRGSGQPQHF. The CDR3 DNA is TGTGCCAGCAGCACTAGACGTGGCTCGGGGCAGCCCCAGCATTTT.